A selection of T cell receptor beta chains follows, all from one sample in a study of T cells in tuberculosis. Clones were sequenced by immunoSEQ multiplex PCR, and TCRdb holds only the in-frame ones, with some missing. Of 20,000 to 25,000 clones listed, roughly nine tenths are singletons. Source material: PBMCs. The receptors shown here come from a donor aged 10-35 years with latent tuberculosis or without tuberculosis infection. The CDR3 runs from the conserved cysteine through the conserved F or W. The D gene is left open where the match is weak. For some rows the clone size is stated as once, few or many, or as a class when expanded; others skip it.

D gene,clone size,V gene,J gene,CDR3 protein,CDR3 DNA
TRBD1,few,TRBV19,TRBJ1-5,CASSIISGTGNQPQHF,TGTGCCAGTAGTATAATTTCAGGGACAGGGAATCAGCCCCAGCATTTT
NA,NA,TRBV2,TRBJ1-1,CASSETPNTEAFF,TGTGCCAGCAGTGAGACTCCGAACACTGAAGCTTTCTTT
TRBD2,NA,TRBV5-1,TRBJ2-4,CASRQTSGGDIQYF,TGCGCCAGCAGGCAGACTAGCGGGGGAGACATTCAGTACTTC
TRBD1,NA,TRBV5-4,TRBJ2-2,CASSAGQAYTGELFF,TGTGCCAGCAGCGCCGGACAGGCCTACACCGGGGAGCTGTTTTTT
TRBD1,few,TRBV2,TRBJ2-7,CASRGQGYEQYF,TGTGCCAGCCGTGGACAGGGTTACGAGCAGTACTTC
TRBD1,NA,TRBV11-3,TRBJ2-7,CGGGDRAF,TGTGGAGGGGGGGACAGGGCCTTC
TRBD1,NA,TRBV4-1,TRBJ2-7,CASSQGTGYLIFEQYF,TGCGCCAGCAGCCAGGGGACAGGGTACCTAATATTCGAGCAGTACTTC
NA,NA,TRBV25-1,TRBJ2-7,CASSPRGSSYEQYF,TGTGCCAGCAGTCCTCGGGGGTCCTCCTACGAGCAGTACTTC
NA,NA,TRBV27,TRBJ1-5,CASSYRVNQPQHF,TGTGCCAGCAGTTACAGGGTGAATCAGCCCCAGCATTTT
TRBD2,few,TRBV5-1,TRBJ2-7,CASSAGTSIPYEQYF,TGCGCCAGCAGCGCCGGGACTAGTATTCCCTACGAGCAGTACTTC
TRBD1,NA,TRBV5-6,TRBJ1-4,CASRAWGQGHLEEKLFF,TGTGCCAGCAGAGCTTGGGGACAGGGCCACCTCGAAGAAAAACTGTTTTTT
TRBD2,NA,TRBV11-2,TRBJ2-3,CASSPRTSGAMSDTQYF,TGTGCCAGCAGCCCGAGGACTAGCGGGGCCATGTCGGATACGCAGTATTTT
NA,NA,TRBV20-1,TRBJ1-2,CSAAANYGYTF,TGCAGTGCCGCAGCTAACTATGGCTACACCTTC
NA,NA,TRBV19,TRBJ1-5,CASSIDAGGRPQHF,TGTGCCAGTAGTATAGATGCGGGGGGTAGGCCCCAGCATTTT
TRBD1,NA,TRBV29-1,TRBJ1-2,CSAGRQLWGQGIADYGYTF,TGCAGCGCCGGGAGACAATTGTGGGGACAGGGAATAGCAGACTATGGCTACACCTTC
NA,NA,TRBV6-1,TRBJ1-1,CASSATWRSDTEAFF,TGTGCCAGCAGCGCCACTTGGCGGAGCGACACTGAAGCTTTCTTT
TRBD2,NA,TRBV30,TRBJ2-1,CAWSTPGTSGGYDEQFF,TGTGCCTGGAGCACTCCCGGGACTAGCGGGGGATACGATGAGCAGTTCTTC
NA,NA,TRBV30,TRBJ1-2,CAWSSISTSIGRGYTF,TGTGCCTGGAGTTCGATCTCAACTTCGATCGGTCGCGGCTACACCTTC
TRBD2,once,TRBV25-1,TRBJ2-1,CASSRSSGGRNEQFF,TGTGCCAGCAGTCGATCTAGCGGGGGCCGTAATGAGCAGTTCTTC
TRBD1,NA,TRBV4-1,TRBJ2-2,CASSPLSGGFTGELFF,TGCGCCAGCAGCCCCCTTTCAGGGGGCTTTACCGGGGAGCTGTTTTTT
NA,NA,TRBV5-1,TRBJ2-5,CASSLAGKETQYF,TGCGCCAGCAGCTTGGCGGGTAAAGAGACCCAGTACTTC
TRBD1,NA,TRBV7-8,TRBJ1-4,CASSPGQVNEKLFF,TGTGCCAGCAGCCCGGGACAGGTTAATGAAAAACTGTTTTTT
NA,once,TRBV21-1,TRBJ1-2,CASSRPRGRRNYGYTF,TGTGCCAGCAGCAGGCCCAGGGGAAGGAGGAACTATGGCTACACCTTC
NA,NA,TRBV5-4,TRBJ2-2,CASSSVRGDTGELFF,TGTGCCAGTAGCTCAGTTAGAGGCGACACCGGGGAGCTGTTTTTT
NA,NA,TRBV10-2,TRBJ1-6,CASSGRVKPLHF,TGCGCCAGCAGTGGCAGGGTTAAACCCCTCCACTTT
TRBD1,NA,TRBV5-4,TRBJ1-1,CASGNDRANTEAFF,TGTGCCAGCGGAAACGACAGGGCGAACACTGAAGCTTTCTTT
TRBD2,NA,TRBV19,TRBJ2-7,CASSTGTTPPYEQYF,TGTGCCAGTAGTACCGGGACTACCCCCCCGTACGAGCAGTACTTC
TRBD1,once,TRBV19,TRBJ2-3,CASMGTGPDTQYF,TGTGCCAGTATGGGGACAGGGCCAGATACGCAGTATTTT
NA,NA,TRBV7-2,TRBJ1-3,CASSLAAGGGNTIYF,TGTGCCAGCAGCTTAGCGGCGGGAGGTGGAAACACCATATATTTT
TRBD2,NA,TRBV5-8,TRBJ2-1,CASSLAQGLAGNNEQFF,TGTGCCAGCAGCTTGGCCCAGGGGCTAGCGGGGAACAATGAGCAGTTCTTC
TRBD2,NA,TRBV19,TRBJ2-3,CASKKTAGGRDTQYF,TGTGCCAGTAAAAAGACAGCGGGGGGAAGAGATACGCAGTATTTT
NA,NA,TRBV19,TRBJ1-5,CASSIVGAGSNQPQHF,TGTGCCAGTAGTATTGTAGGGGCAGGTAGCAATCAGCCCCAGCATTTT
TRBD1,NA,TRBV6-1,TRBJ1-5,CASSGTGDWNQPQHF,TGTGCCAGCAGTGGGACAGGAGATTGGAATCAGCCCCAGCATTTT